These 9 T cell receptor beta chains came from one sample sequenced in a study of blood T cell repertoires in COVID-19. The data were produced by immunoSEQ multiplex PCR, yet TCRdb's version contains in-frame clones alone and is incomplete. This sample has 25,000 to 35,000 clones, with over 70% found just once. Input material: peripheral blood. These receptors all come from a woman aged 55-70 years with acute or convalescent COVID-19.

The chain combines TRBV18 with TRBJ2-7; TRBD1 aligns across 7 bases. Germline V CDR1 and CDR2: KGHSH, LQKENI. The CDR3 extends over 14 amino acids. With V trimmed by 1 base and J by 2 bases, 2 bases remained unmatched. CDR3 residues: CASSPQGAPYEQYF. Here the CDR3 DNA reads TGTGCCAGCTCACCACAGGGGGCCCCCTACGAGCAGTACTTC.

The rearrangement links TRBV18 to TRBJ2-2; D is uncertain. CDR1 and CDR2 (germline): KGHSH, LQKENI. Trimming removed 3 bases at V and 0 bases at J, with 11 bases between. The CDR3 contains 16 residues. The CDR3 sequence: CASSPFQNSNTGELFF. The CDR3 bases are TGTGCCAGCTCACCCTTTCAAAACTCGAACACCGGGGAGCTGTTTTTT.

The chain is built from TRBV9 and TRBJ2-1; TRBD1 is a possible D gene (6 bases). V gave up 4 bases and J gave up 4 bases, with 15 bases separating them. The germline V gene has CDR1 SGDLS and CDR2 YYNGEE. The CDR3 loop spans 15 amino acids. CDR3 loop: CASSPGWGLYNEQFF. CDR3 nucleotides: TGTGCCAGCAGCCCTGGGTGGGGGCTATACAATGAGCAGTTCTTC.

This chain links TRBV18 with TRBJ1-6; 8 bases align to TRBD1. This CDR3 comprises 15 residues. With V trimmed by 2 bases and J by 5 bases, 2 bases remained unmatched. Looked up from germline, CDR1 is KGHSH and CDR2 is LQKENI. The CDR3 spells CASSPGTGDNSPLHF. The CDR3 region has the DNA TGTGCCAGCTCACCAGGGACAGGAGATAATTCACCCCTCCACTTT.

In this sample, this clone turned up a few times. The chain joins TRBV30 to TRBJ2-1; 7 bases align to TRBD2. V was pared by 0 bases and J by 6 bases, with 8 bases of the junction left unmatched. CDR1 GTSNPN and CDR2 SVGIG come from the germline V gene (reference sequence). This CDR3 comprises 15 residues. Here the CDR3 reads CAWSVMELASNEQFF. As DNA, the CDR3 is TGTGCCTGGAGTGTCATGGAACTAGCGAGCAATGAGCAGTTCTTC.

This chain connects TRBV5-1 to TRBJ1-1; D is perhaps TRBD1 (5 bases). Trimming took 1 base from V and 1 from J, leaving 11 bases between them. Germline loops: CDR1 SGHRS, CDR2 YFSETQ. CDR3 length: 15 residues. The CDR3 region is CASSLLAGANTEAFF. The CDR3 nucleotides read TGCGCCAGCAGCTTGTTGGCTGGGGCGAACACTGAAGCTTTCTTT. Variable domain in full (rest from reference TRBV5-1 and TRBJ1-1): KAGVTQTPRYLIKTRGQQVTLSCSPISGHRSVSWYQQTPGQGLQFLFEYFSETQRNKGNFPGRFSGRQFSNSRSEMNVSTLELGDSALYLCASSLLAGANTEAFFGQGTRLTVV.

This clone was counted once. The chain joins TRBV2 to TRBJ1-6, with D tentatively TRBD1 (6 bases). Per germline, CDR1 SNHLY and CDR2 FYNNEI. CDR3 length: 13 residues. Trimming took 2 bases from V and 7 from J, leaving 6 bases between them. CDR3 sequence: CASSERGNSPLHF. In nucleotides, the CDR3 is TGTGCCAGCAGTGAAAGGGGGAATTCACCCCTCCACTTT.

V usage is TRBV5-6 and J usage is TRBJ2-7; TRBD2 aligns across 7 bases. The junction had 1 base not matched to a gene; V was cut back by 1 base and J by 3 bases. The CDR3 sequence is 13 residues long. Germline loops: CDR1 SGHDT, CDR2 YYEEEE. The CDR3 loop is CASSLRGGYEQYF. DNA of the CDR3: TGTGCCAGCAGCTTGCGCGGGGGCTACGAGCAGTACTTC.

The gene calls are TRBV11-3 and TRBJ1-1, with D hard to call. V was trimmed by 3 bases and J by 8 bases, leaving 13 bases between them. The germline gives CDR1 SGHNT, CDR2 YENEEA. The CDR3 runs 13 residues. CDR3 sequence (DNA): TGTGCCAGCAGCTTGGGAGTACACAGAGAAGCTTTCTTT. Residues: CASSLGVHREAFF.